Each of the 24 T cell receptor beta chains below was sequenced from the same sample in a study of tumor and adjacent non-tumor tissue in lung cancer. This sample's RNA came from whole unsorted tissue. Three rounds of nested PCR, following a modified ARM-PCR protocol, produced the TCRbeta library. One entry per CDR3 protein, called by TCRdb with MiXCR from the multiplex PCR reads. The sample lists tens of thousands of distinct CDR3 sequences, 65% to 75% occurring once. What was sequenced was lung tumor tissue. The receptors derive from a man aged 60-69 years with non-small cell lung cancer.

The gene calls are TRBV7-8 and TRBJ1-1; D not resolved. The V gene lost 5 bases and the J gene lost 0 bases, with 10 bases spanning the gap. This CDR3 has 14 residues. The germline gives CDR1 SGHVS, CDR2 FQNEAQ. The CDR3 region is CASSIFGMNTEAFF. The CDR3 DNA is TGTGCCAGCAGCATCTTCGGGATGAACACTGAAGCTTTCTTT.

CDR3 loop: CASCQDVAGGYNEQFF. The DNA of the CDR3 is TGTGCTAGCTGTCAAGATGTGGCGGGAGGGTACAATGAGCAGTTCTTC. This rearrangement joins TRBV4-2 to TRBJ2-1; 9 bases align to TRBD2. CDR1 and CDR2 (germline): LGHNA, YNFKEQ. The CDR3 is made up of 16 amino acids.

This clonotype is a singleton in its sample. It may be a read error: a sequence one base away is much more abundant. The CDR3, as DNA: TGTGTCACCAGCGTTCCCGCTCTCGGGTACAATGAGCAGTTCTTC. Residues: CVTSVPALGYNEQFF. The chain has TRBV15 and TRBJ2-1; D gene uncertain. The CDR3 has 15 residues. Germline-derived CDR1 and CDR2 are LNHNV and YYDKDF (reference sequence).

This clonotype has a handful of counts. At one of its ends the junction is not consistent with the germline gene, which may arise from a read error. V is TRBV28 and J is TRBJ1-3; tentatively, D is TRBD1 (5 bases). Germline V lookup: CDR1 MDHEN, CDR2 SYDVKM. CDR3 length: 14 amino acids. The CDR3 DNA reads TGTGCCAGCATTACAGGAAGCTCTGGAAACGCCATATATTTT. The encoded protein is CASITGSSGNAIYF.

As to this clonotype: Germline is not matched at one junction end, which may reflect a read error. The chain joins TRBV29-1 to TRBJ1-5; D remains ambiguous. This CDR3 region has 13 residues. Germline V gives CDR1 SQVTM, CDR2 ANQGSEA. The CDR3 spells CSVVQNSNQPQHF. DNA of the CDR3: TGTAGCGTTGTACAAAATAGCAATCAGCCCCAGCATTTT. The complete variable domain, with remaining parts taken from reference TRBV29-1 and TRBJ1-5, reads SAVISQKPSRDICQRGTSLTIQCQVDSQVTMMFWYRQQPGQSLTLIATANQGSEATYESGFVIDKFPISRPNLTFSTLTVSNMSPEDSSIYLCSVVQNSNQPQHFGDGTRLSIL.

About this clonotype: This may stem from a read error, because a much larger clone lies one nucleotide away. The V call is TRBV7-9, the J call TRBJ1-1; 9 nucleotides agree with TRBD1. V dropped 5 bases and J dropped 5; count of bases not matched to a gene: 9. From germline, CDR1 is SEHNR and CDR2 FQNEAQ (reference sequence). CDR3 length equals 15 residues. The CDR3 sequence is CASSLYRGLATEAFF. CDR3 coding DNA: TGTGCCAGCAGCCTATACAGGGGGCTTGCTACTGAAGCTTTCTTT.

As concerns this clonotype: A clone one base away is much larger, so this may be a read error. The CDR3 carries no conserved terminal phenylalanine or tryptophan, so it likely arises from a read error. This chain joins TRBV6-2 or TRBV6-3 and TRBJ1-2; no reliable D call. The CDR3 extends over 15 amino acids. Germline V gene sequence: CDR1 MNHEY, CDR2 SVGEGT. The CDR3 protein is CASSHSAGLNYGYTL. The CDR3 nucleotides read TGTGCCAGCAGTCACTCGGCAGGCCTGAACTATGGCTACACCCTC.

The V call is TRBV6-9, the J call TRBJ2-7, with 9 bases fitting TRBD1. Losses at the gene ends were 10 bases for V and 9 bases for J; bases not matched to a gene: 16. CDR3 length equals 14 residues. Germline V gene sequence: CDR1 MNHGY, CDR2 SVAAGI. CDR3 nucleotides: TGTGCCAACAGACCCGACTGGACAGGGGCCGTGCAGTACTTC. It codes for CANRPDWTGAVQYF.

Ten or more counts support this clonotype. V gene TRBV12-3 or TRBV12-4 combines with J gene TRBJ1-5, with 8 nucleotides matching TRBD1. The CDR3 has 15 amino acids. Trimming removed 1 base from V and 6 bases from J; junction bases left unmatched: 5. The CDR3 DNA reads TGTGCCAGCAGTTTAGTGGCAGGGGGCAGTCAGCCCCAGCATTTT. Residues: CASSLVAGGSQPQHF.

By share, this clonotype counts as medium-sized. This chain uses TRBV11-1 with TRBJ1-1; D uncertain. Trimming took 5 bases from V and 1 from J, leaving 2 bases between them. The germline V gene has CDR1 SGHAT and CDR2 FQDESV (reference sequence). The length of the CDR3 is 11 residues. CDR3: CASSKNTEAFF. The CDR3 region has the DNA TGTGCCAGCAGCAAGAACACTGAAGCTTTCTTT. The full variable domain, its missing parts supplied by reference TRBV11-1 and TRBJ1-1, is EAEVAQSPRYKITEKSQAVAFWCDPISGHATLYWYRQILGQGPELLVQFQDESVVDDSQLPKDRFSAERLKGVDSTLKIQPAELGDSAMYLCASSKNTEAFFGQGTRLTVV.

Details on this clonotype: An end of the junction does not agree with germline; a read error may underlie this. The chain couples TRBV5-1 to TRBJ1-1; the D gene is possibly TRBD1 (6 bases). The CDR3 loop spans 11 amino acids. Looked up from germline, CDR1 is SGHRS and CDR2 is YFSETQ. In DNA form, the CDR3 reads TGCCCCAGCAGCATGGGGGGGGCTGCTTTCTTT. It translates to CPSSMGGAAFF.

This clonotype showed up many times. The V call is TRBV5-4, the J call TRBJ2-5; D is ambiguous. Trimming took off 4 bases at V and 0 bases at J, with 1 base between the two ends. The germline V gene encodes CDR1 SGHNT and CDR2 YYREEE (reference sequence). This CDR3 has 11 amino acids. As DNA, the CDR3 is TGTGCCAGCAGCAACCAAGAGACCCAGTACTTC. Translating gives CASSNQETQYF.

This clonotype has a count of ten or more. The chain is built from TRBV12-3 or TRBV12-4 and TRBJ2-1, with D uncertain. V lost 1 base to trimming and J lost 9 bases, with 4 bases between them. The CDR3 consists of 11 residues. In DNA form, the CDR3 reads TGTGCCAGCAGTTTAGTTGGTGAGCAGTTCTTC. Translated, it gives CASSLVGEQFF.

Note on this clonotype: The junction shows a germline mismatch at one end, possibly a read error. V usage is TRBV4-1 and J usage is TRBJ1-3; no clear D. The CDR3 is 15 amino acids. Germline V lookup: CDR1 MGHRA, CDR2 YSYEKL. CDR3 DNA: TGCGCCAGTAGCCAACCCTCGGGGATTGGAAACACCATATATTTT. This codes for CASSQPSGIGNTIYF.

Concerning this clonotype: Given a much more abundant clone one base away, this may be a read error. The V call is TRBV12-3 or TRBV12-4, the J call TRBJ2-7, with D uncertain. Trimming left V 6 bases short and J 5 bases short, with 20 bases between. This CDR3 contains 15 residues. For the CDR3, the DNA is TGTGCCAGCAGCACTCAGGACCTAGGGCCACACGAGCAGTACTTC. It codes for CASSTQDLGPHEQYF.

CDR3 sequence: CASSQARVVSNQPQHF. In DNA form, the CDR3 reads TGCGCCAGCAGCCAAGCCAGGGTTGTGAGTAATCAGCCCCAGCATTTT. This chain uses TRBV4-1 with TRBJ1-5, with TRBD1 as a possible D gene (5 bases). Germline V gene sequence: CDR1 MGHRA, CDR2 YSYEKL. Trimming cost V 1 base and J 4 bases, with 14 bases left between them. The CDR3 extends over 16 amino acids.

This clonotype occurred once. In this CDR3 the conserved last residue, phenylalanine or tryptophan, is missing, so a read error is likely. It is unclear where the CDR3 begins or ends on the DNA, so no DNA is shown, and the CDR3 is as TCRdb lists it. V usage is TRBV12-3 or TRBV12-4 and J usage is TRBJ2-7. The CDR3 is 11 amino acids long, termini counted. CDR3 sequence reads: CASSLQDEKYI.

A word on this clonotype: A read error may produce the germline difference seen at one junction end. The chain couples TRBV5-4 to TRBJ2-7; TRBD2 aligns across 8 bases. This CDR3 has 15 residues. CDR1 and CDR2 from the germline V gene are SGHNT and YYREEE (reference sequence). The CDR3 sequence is CVSSLAREGPYKQYF. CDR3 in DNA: TGTGTCAGCAGCTTGGCACGGGAGGGCCCCTACAAGCAGTACTTC. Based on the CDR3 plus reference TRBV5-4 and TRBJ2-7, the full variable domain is ETGVTQSPTHLIKTRGQQVTLRCSSQSGHNTVSWYQQALGQGPQFIFQYYREEENGRGNFPPRFSGLQFPNYSSELNVNALELDDSALYLCVSSLAREGPYKQYFGPGTRLTVT.

The CDR3: CATTEKAGFYEQYF. The CDR3 bases are TGTGCCACCACCGAAAAAGCTGGGTTTTACGAGCAGTACTTC. This chain joins TRBV2 and TRBJ2-7; D gene unclear. Germline CDR1 reads SNHLY; CDR2 reads FYNNEI. V was pared by 10 bases and J by 4 bases, with 20 bases between. The CDR3 runs to 14 residues.

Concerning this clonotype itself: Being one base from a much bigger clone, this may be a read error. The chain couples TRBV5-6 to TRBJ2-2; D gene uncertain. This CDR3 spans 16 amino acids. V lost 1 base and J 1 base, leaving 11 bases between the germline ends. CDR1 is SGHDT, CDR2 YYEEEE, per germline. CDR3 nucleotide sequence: TGTGCCAGCAGCTTGTCTACAAGACGGAACACCGGGGAGCTGTTTTTT. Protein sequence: CASSLSTRRNTGELFF. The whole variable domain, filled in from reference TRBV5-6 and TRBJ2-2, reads DAGVTQSPTHLIKTRGQQVTLRCSPKSGHDTVSWYQQALGQGPQFIFQYYEEEERQRGNFPDRFSGHQFPNYSSELNVNALLLGDSALYLCASSLSTRRNTGELFFGEGSRLTVL.

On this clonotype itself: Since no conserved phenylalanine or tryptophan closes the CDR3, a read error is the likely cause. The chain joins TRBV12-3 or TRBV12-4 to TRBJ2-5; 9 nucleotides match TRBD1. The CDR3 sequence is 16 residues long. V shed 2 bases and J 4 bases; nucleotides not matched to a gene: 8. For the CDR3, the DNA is TGTGCCAGCAGTTTACGACAGGGGGTGCGATTAGAGACCCAGTACTTA. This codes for CASSLRQGVRLETQYL.

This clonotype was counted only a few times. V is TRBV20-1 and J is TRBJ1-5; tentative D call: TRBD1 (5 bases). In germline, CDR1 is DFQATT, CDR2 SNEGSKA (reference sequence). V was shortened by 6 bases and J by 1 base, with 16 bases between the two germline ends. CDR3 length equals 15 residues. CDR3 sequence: CSATMGGQSNQPQHF. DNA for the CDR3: TGCAGTGCCACCATGGGGGGTCAGAGCAATCAGCCCCAGCATTTT.

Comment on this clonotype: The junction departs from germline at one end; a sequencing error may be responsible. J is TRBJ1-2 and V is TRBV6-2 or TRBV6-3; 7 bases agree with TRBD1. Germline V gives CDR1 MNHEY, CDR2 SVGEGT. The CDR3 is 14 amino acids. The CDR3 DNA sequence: TGTGCCAGCAGTGGGGACAGCGCTAACTATGGCTACGCCTTC. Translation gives CASSGDSANYGYAF.

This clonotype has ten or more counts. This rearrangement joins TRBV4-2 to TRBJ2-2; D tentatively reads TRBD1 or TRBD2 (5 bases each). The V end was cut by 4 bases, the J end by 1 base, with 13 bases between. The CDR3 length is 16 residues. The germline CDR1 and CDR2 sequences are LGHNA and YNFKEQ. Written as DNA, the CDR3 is TGTGCCAGCAGCCGCGACAGTAGCGAGAACACCGGGGAGCTGTTTTTT. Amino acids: CASSRDSSENTGELFF.